This T cell receptor (beta chain) came from a study of T-cell memory formation after mild COVID-19. Whole-study context: TCR clusters were mostly donor specific.

A word on this clonotype: Its antigen remains unknown.

Constant-segment-primed 5'RACE gave TCR alpha and TCR beta cDNA libraries with sample barcodes and UMIs. One entry per CDR3 protein results from TCRdb running MiXCR on the 5' RACE reads. The profile shows roughly 410,000 distinct CDR3 sequences, 20% to 25% of them singletons. Overall study findings and caveats: Contracting CD4+ clones were located mainly in CM and EM, and CD8+ clones in EMRA. Second-wave clones peaking on day 37 lacked confirmed SARS-CoV-2 specificity.

The sequence was collected from an adult woman who had mild COVID-19 (a few samples of this study predate the infection). Cell type and time point are not known. Sequenced sample: PBMCs or a T cell subset sorted from them (not recorded which).

The CDR3 spells CATSDSTRQETQYF. CDR3 nucleotide sequence: TGTGCCACCAGTGATTCAACAAGACAAGAGACCCAGTACTTC. V usage is TRBV24-1 and J usage is TRBJ2-5; no clear D. V lost 2 bases and J 2 bases, leaving 8 bases between the germline ends. This CDR3 has 14 amino acids. Germline CDR1 reads KGHDR; CDR2 reads SFDVKD.